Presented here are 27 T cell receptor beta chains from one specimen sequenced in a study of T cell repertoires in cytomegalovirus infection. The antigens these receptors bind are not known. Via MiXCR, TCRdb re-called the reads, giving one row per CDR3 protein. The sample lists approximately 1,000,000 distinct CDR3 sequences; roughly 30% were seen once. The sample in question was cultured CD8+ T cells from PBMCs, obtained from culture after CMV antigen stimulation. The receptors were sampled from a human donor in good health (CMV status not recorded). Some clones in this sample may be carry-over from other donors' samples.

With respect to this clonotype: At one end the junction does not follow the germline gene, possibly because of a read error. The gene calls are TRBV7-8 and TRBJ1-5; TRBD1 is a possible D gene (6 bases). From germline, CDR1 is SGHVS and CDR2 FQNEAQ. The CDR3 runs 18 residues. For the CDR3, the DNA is TGTGCCAACAGCTTGTATGGGACACGAAGGCTTAGCAATCAGCCCCAGCATTTT. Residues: CANSLYGTRRLSNQPQHF.

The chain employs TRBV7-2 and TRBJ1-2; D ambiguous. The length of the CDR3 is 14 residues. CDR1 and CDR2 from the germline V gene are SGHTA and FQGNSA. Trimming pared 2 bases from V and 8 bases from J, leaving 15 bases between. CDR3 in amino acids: CASSLKSRREGYTF. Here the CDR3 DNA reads TGTGCCAGCAGCTTAAAAAGCAGGAGAGAGGGCTACACCTTC.

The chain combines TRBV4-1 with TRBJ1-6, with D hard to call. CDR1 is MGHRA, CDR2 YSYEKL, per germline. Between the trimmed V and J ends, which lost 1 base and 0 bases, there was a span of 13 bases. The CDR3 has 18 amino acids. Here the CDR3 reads CASSQVVGSDSYNSPLHF. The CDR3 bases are TGCGCCAGCAGCCAAGTTGTGGGGAGCGACTCCTATAATTCACCCCTCCACTTT.

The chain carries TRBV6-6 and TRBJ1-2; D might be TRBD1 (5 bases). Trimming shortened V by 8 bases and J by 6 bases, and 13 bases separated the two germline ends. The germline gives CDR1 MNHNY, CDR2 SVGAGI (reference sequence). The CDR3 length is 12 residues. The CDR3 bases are TGTGCCAGCCACCGTGAGGGGCATGGCTACACCTTC. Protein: CASHREGHGYTF.

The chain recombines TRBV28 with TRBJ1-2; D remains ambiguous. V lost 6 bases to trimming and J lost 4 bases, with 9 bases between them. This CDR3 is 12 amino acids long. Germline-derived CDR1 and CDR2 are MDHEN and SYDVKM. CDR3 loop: CASRSPSYGYTF. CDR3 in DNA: TGTGCCAGCAGGAGCCCCAGCTATGGCTACACCTTC.

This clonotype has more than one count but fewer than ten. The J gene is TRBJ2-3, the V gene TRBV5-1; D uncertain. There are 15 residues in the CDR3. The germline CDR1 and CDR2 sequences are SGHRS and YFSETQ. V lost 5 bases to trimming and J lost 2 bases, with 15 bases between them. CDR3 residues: CASSLKARYTDTQYF. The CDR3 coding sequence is TGCGCCAGCAGTCTCAAGGCGCGGTACACAGATACGCAGTATTTT. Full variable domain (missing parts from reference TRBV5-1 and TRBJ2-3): KAGVTQTPRYLIKTRGQQVTLSCSPISGHRSVSWYQQTPGQGLQFLFEYFSETQRNKGNFPGRFSGRQFSNSRSEMNVSTLELGDSALYLCASSLKARYTDTQYFGPGTRLTVL.

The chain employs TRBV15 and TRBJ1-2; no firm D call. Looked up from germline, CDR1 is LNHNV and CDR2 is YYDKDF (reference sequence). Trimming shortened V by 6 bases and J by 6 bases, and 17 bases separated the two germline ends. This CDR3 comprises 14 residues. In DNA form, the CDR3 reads TGTGCCACCAGAGATCGGCCGACCGGTGATGGCTACACCTTC. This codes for CATRDRPTGDGYTF.

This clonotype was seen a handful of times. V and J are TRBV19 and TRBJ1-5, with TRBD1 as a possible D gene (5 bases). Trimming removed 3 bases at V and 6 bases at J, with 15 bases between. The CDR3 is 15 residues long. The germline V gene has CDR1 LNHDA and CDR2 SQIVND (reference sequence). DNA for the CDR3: TGTGCCAGTAGTATCAGGCGGGGGTCTGCTCAGCCCCAGCATTTT. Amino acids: CASSIRRGSAQPQHF.

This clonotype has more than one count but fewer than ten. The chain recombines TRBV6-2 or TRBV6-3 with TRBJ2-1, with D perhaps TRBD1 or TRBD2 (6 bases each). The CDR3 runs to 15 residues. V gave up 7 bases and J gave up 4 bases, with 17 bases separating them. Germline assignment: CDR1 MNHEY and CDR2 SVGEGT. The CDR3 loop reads CASNLRGVGYNEQFF. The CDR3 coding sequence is TGTGCCAGCAACCTAAGGGGGGTCGGGTACAATGAGCAGTTCTTC.

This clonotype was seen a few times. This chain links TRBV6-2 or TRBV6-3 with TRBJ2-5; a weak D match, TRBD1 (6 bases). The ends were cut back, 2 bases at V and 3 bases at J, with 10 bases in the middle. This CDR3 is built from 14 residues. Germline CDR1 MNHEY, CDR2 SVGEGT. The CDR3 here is CASSYGTRKETQYF. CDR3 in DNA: TGTGCCAGCAGTTACGGGACAAGAAAAGAGACCCAGTACTTC.

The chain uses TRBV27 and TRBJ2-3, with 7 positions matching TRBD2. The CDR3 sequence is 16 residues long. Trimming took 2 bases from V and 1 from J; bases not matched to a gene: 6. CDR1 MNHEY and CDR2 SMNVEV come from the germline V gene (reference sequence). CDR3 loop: CASSLGGGRGTDTQYF. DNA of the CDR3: TGTGCCAGCAGTTTAGGGGGGGGACGGGGCACAGATACGCAGTATTTT.

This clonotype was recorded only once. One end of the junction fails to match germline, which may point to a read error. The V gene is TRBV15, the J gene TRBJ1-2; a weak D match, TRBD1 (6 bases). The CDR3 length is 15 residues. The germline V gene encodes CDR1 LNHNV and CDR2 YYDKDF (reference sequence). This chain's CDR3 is CATCRDRRGIGGYTF. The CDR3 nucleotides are TGTGCCACCTGCAGAGATCGAAGGGGGATTGGCGGCTACACCTTC. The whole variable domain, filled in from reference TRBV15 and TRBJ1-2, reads DAMVIQNPRYQVTQFGKPVTLSCSQTLNHNVMYWYQQKSSQAPKLLFHYYDKDFNNEADTPDNFQSRRPNTSFCFLDIRSPGLGDTAMYLCATCRDRRGIGGYTFGSGTRLTVV.

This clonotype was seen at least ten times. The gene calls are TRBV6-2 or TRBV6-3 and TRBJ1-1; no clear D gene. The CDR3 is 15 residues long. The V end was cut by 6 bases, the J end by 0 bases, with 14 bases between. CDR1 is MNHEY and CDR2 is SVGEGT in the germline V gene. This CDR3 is CASSTVRPLNTEAFF. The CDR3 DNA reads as TGTGCCAGCAGCACCGTCCGGCCCTTGAACACTGAAGCTTTCTTT.

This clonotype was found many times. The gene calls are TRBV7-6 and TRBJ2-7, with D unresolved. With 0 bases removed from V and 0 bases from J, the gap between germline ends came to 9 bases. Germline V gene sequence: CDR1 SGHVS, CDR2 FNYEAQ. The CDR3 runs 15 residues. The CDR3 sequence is CASSLAVGFSYEQYV. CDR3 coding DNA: TGTGCCAGCAGCTTAGCTGTCGGATTCTCCTACGAGCAGTACGTC.

The CDR3 DNA follows: TGTGCCAGTAGTATGGGGTTTGTGTCACCCCTCCACTTT. Amino acids: CASSMGFVSPLHF. The rearrangement joins TRBV19 to TRBJ1-6; D is unresolved. This CDR3 region has 13 residues. Trimming took 3 bases from V and 10 from J, leaving 10 bases between them. The V gene's germline CDR1 is LNHDA and CDR2 SQIVND (reference sequence).

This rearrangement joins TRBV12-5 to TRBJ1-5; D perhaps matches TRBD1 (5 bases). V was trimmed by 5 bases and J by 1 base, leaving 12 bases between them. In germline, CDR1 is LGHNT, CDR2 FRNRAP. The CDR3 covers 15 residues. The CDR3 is CASGPEGLSNQPQHF. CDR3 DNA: TGTGCTAGTGGTCCCGAGGGACTAAGCAATCAGCCCCAGCATTTT.

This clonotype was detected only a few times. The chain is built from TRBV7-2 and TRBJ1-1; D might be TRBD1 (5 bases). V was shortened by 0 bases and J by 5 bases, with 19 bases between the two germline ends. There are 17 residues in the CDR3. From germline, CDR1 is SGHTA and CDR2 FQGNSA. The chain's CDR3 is CASSLAFGGVSGTEAFF. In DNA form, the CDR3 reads TGTGCCAGCAGCTTAGCTTTTGGGGGGGTTTCGGGAACTGAAGCTTTCTTT.

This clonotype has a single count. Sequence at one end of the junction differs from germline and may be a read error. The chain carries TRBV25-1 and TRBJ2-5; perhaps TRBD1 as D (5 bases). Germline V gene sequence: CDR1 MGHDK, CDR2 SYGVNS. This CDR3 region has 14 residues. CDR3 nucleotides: TGTGCCAGCAGTCAGGGTCCGACCCAAGAGACCCGGTACTTC. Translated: CASSQGPTQETRYF. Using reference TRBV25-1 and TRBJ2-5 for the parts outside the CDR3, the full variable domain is EADIYQTPRYLVIGTGKKITLECSQTMGHDKMYWYQQDPGMELHLIHYSYGVNSTEKGDLSSESTVSRIRTEHFPLTLESARPSHTSQYLCASSQGPTQETRYFGPGTRLLVL.

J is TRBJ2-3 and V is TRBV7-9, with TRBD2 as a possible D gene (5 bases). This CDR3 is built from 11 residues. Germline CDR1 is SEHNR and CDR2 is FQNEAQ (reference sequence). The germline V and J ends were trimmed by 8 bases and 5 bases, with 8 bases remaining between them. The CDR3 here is CASPEGDTQYF. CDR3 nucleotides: TGTGCCAGCCCCGAGGGAGATACGCAGTATTTT.

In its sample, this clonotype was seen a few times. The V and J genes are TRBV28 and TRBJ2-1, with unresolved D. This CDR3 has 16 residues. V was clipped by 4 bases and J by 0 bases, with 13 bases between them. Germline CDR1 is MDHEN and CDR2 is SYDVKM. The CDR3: CASSSNTESSYNEQFF. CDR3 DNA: TGTGCCAGCAGTTCAAATACAGAAAGCTCCTACAATGAGCAGTTCTTC.

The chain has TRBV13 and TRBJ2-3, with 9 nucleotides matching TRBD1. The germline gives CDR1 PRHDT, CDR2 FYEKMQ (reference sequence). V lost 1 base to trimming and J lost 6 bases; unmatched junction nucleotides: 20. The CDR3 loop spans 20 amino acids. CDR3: CASSLEVIPGTGTLDDTQYF. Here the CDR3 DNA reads TGTGCCAGCAGCTTAGAAGTTATTCCCGGGACAGGGACTTTAGATGATACGCAGTATTTT.

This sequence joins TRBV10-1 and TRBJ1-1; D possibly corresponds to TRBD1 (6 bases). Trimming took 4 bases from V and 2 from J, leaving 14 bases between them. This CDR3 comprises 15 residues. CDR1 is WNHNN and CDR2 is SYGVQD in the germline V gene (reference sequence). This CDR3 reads CASSVWRGGNTEAFF. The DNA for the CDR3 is TGCGCCAGCAGTGTATGGCGAGGGGGAAACACTGAAGCTTTCTTT.

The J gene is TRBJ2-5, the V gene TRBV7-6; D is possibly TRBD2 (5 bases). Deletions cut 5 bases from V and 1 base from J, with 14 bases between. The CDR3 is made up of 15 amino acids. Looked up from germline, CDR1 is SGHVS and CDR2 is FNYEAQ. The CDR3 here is CASSEGNSLQETQYF. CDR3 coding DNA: TGTGCCAGCAGCGAGGGAAACTCACTCCAAGAGACCCAGTACTTC.

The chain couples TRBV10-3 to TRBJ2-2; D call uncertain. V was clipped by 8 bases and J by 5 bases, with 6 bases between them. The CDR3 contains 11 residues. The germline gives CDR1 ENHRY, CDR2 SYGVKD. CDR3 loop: CAILDTGELFF. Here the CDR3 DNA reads TGTGCCATCCTGGATACCGGGGAGCTGTTTTTT.

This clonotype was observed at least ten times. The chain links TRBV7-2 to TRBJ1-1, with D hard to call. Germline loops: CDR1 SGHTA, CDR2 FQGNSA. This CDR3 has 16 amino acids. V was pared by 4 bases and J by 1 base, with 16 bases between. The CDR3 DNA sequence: TGTGCCAGCAGCTCAGCCTCGATTGGTTGGAACACTGAAGCTTTCTTT. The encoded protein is CASSSASIGWNTEAFF.

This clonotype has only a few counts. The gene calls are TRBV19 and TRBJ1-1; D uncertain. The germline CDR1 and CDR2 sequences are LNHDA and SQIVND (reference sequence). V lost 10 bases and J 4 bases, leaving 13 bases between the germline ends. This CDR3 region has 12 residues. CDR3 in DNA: TGTGCCACCCAGCGGAGTTTCACTGAAGCTTTCTTT. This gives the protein CATQRSFTEAFF.

CDR3 coding DNA: TGTGCCAGCAGACTTTTGGGCAGGGGAGATCAGCCCCAGCATTTT. Encoded protein: CASRLLGRGDQPQHF. The chain employs TRBV2 and TRBJ1-5; D is perhaps TRBD1 (6 bases). Germline assignment: CDR1 SNHLY and CDR2 FYNNEI. This CDR3 comprises 15 residues. Trimming pared 6 bases from V and 5 bases from J, leaving 17 bases between.